This T cell receptor (beta chain) was captured by sequencing in a study of follicular helper T cells after annual influenza vaccination. Turning to the study itself: After each seasonal flu vaccination, blood came on days 0, 7 and 28.

Method: immunoSEQ multiplex PCR; TCRdb's copy keeps in-frame clones and lacks some. The sample holds 7,500 to 10,000 clones; approximately 80% are singletons and the top ten take 3% to 4.5%. V lost 8 bases to trimming and J lost 10 bases, with 20 bases between them. From germline, CDR1 is MDHEN and CDR2 SYDVKM. The CDR3 has 13 amino acids. Study outcomes and limitations: ICOS-CD38- cTfh most often held earlier Day 7 ICOS+CD38+ clones. Rare clonotypes were missed; only about 10-23% of cells gave TCRB.

A remark on this clone: Its target is not known.

The sample's time point: 2014-2015 season, 7 days after vaccination. The V and J genes are TRBV28 and TRBJ1-1; the D gene is possibly TRBD1 (6 bases). The starting material was CXCR5+ CD38- circulating T follicular helper cells from blood, obtained 7 days after influenza vaccination. As for subset: circulating Tfh, non-naive CD4+CXCR5+PD-1+ (ICOS+CD38+ or ICOS-CD38-). The sequence came from an adult who received the influenza vaccine. The CDR3 protein is CASLLRGGGRAFF. The CDR3, as DNA: TGTGCCAGCCTCCTGAGGGGGGGCGGGCGAGCTTTCTTT. Together with reference TRBV28 and TRBJ1-1, the CDR3 gives the full variable domain: DVKVTQSSRYLVKRTGEKVFLECVQDMDHENMFWYRQDPGLGLRLIYFSYDVKMKEKGDIPEGYSVSREKKERFSLILESASTNQTSMYLCASLLRGGGRAFFGQGTRLTVV.